One and the same sample provided the 2 T cell receptor beta chains below, sequenced in a study of blood T cell repertoires in COVID-19. The table came from immunoSEQ multiplex PCR; TCRdb's copy has only in-frame clones and leaves some out. The profile shows around 200,000 clones, more than 75% of them singletons. The sequenced sample consisted of peripheral blood. These receptors all come from a man between 18 and 35 years old with active or convalescent COVID-19.

The V call is TRBV28, the J call TRBJ1-3, with 10 positions matching TRBD1. The V and J ends lost 11 bases and 2 bases, in that order; junction bases with no gene match: 9. The CDR3 length is 15 residues. The germline CDR1 and CDR2 sequences are MDHEN and SYDVKM. In DNA, the CDR3 is TGTGCCCGATGGGACAGGGGATCTCCTGGAAACACCATATATTTT. As protein: CARWDRGSPGNTIYF.

This clone was detected many times. The rearrangement links TRBV5-1 to TRBJ2-2; the match to TRBD1 covers 8 bases. Per germline, CDR1 SGHRS and CDR2 YFSETQ. The length of the CDR3 is 13 residues. V shed 9 bases, J shed 1 base, and the junction held 2 bases outside the gene matches. CDR3 nucleotides: TGCGCCACCGGGACAGGGAACACCGGGGAGCTGTTTTTT. As protein: CATGTGNTGELFF.